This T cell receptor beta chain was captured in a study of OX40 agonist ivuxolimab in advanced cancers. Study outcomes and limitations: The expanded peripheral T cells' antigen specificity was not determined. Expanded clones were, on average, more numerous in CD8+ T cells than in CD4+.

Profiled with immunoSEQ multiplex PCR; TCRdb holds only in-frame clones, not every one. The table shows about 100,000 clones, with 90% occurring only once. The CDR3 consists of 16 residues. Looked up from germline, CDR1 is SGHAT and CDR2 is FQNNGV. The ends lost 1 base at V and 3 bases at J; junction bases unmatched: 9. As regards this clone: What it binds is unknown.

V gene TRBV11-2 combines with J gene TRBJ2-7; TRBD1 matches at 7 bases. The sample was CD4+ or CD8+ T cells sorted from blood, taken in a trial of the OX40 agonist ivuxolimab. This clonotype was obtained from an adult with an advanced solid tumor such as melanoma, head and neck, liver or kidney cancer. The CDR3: CASSLVGPGGYYEQYF. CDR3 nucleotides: TGTGCCAGCAGCTTAGTGGGGCCAGGGGGTTACTACGAGCAGTACTTC.